These T cell receptor beta chains were read from a single sample in a study of blood T cells in healthy people across ages. TCRdb independently ran MiXCR on the 5' RACE reads; one entry per CDR3 protein. The sample records 1.5 million to 2 million distinct CDR3 sequences, about 50% being singletons. The sample taken for sequencing was blood. The receptors originated from a woman between 40 and 55 years old in good health. Both conserved end residues are trimmed from each CDR3.

j_call,v_call,cdr3_aa
TRBJ2-3,TRBV9,ASSGRGGRDTQY
TRBJ2-5,TRBV24-1,ATSDFGRAASETQY
TRBJ2-5,TRBV7-2,ASSSTRIQPQETQY
TRBJ1-4,TRBV4-3,ASSQEGIVGAPEKLF
TRBJ2-3,TRBV4-2,ASSQDPGLVVDTQY
TRBJ2-5,TRBV11-2,ASSLRGRIQETQY
TRBJ2-4,TRBV15,ATSRDWGGSKNIQY
TRBJ2-3,TRBV6-2/TRBV6-3,ASRSGNTQY
TRBJ2-1,TRBV4-3,ASSQEVGTSGAYNEQF
TRBJ1-2,TRBV4-3,ASSQQGAWGYT
TRBJ2-5,TRBV7-6,ASSLAGGLAATQY
TRBJ1-2,TRBV11-1,ASSPSGQTNYGYT
TRBJ2-7,TRBV14,ASSQPTLSFYEQY
TRBJ2-5,TRBV10-2,ASSEIQETQY
TRBJ2-1,TRBV20-1,SARDWQSSSYNEQF
TRBJ2-5,TRBV20-1,SASFLAGGGEQY
TRBJ1-6,TRBV5-5,ASSLGHRVNSPLH
TRBJ2-7,TRBV7-2,ASSGTGNTYEQY
TRBJ2-1,TRBV13,ASSYLTDEQF
TRBJ2-6,TRBV7-8,ASSSWGTGGANVLT
TRBJ2-1,TRBV5-6,ASSLLGTGVGNEQF
TRBJ1-2,TRBV7-2,ASSLDSNYGYT
TRBJ2-5,TRBV20-1,SASGGRFGGTQY
TRBJ2-1,TRBV6-6,ASSYPVGGAINEQF
TRBJ2-3,TRBV20-1,SAGSLAGNADTQY
TRBJ2-3,TRBV4-2,ASSRQGTTDTQY
.,TRBV7-2,ASSSWTQMGETQY
TRBJ2-7,TRBV7-9,ASSLVMSGQGSYEQY
TRBJ1-6,TRBV6-5,ASRPGTSLSPLH
TRBJ2-7,TRBV11-2,ASSLRLAGAYEQY
TRBJ2-4,TRBV2,ASSATSGGAGGNIQY
TRBJ2-3,TRBV12-3/TRBV12-4,ASSFGTATDTQY
TRBJ2-5,TRBV20-1,SASPGTGTQY
TRBJ2-5,TRBV24-1,ATSNRVQETQY
TRBJ2-6,TRBV20-1,SAKRQTGANVLT
TRBJ1-4,TRBV4-2,ASSQVFGGTSNEKLF
TRBJ1-2,TRBV7-2,ASSSPGRWNGYT
TRBJ2-1,TRBV12-3/TRBV12-4,ASTMTGSSYNEQF
TRBJ1-5,TRBV18,ASSPPGRGAYSNQPQH
TRBJ2-3,TRBV6-5,ASSYGASGEGDTQY
TRBJ2-4,TRBV18,ASSIKNIRY
TRBJ2-3,TRBV6-2/TRBV6-3,ASSYEVDTQY
TRBJ2-3,TRBV4-3,ASNNGFTDTQY
TRBJ2-2,TRBV7-2,ASSFGQVRTGELF
TRBJ2-3,TRBV7-8,ASSHREVSPSTDTQY
TRBJ2-1,TRBV9,ASSVELAGRQF
TRBJ2-3,TRBV7-2,ASSYTRTGAGTDTQY
TRBJ2-3,TRBV11-2,ASSLDRGQGIPDTQY
TRBJ1-2,TRBV10-3,AIRRTQGPGYGYT
TRBJ2-7,TRBV20-1,SARSGQPPYEQY
TRBJ1-2,TRBV4-2,ASSQGDRVDYGYT
TRBJ2-3,TRBV4-3,ASSQEPWWRLASTDTQY
TRBJ1-2,TRBV20-1,SAAGQGRIGYT
TRBJ2-5,TRBV5-1,AGSLAFRVETQY
TRBJ2-7,TRBV7-2,ASSFKTGVEQY
TRBJ1-4,TRBV7-9,ASKEGQRNEKLF
TRBJ2-5,TRBV3-1,ASSQGPFQETQY
TRBJ1-5,TRBV6-1,ASTTGGGYNQPQH